The next 3 T cell receptor beta chains were all read from a single sample in a study of neurological immune-mediated disorders. TCRdb used MiXCR to reprocess the 5' RACE reads, holding one entry per CDR3 protein. The sample carries some 61,000 distinct CDR3 sequences, 3% to 5% recorded once. Material: PBMCs. The receptors were sampled from a man in his thirties or forties with multiple sclerosis.

The CDR3 here is CASSGKTVNTEAFF. The CDR3 DNA sequence: TGTGCCAGCAGTGGAAAGACGGTGAACACTGAAGCTTTCTTT. The chain links TRBV27 to TRBJ1-1, with D hard to call. V was shortened by 5 bases and J by 0 bases, with 10 bases between the two germline ends. CDR1 and CDR2 (germline): MNHEY, SMNVEV (reference sequence). The length of the CDR3 is 14 residues.

This clonotype was seen at least ten times. V is TRBV5-4 and J is TRBJ1-2, with a possible D match to TRBD1 (5 bases). Germline values: CDR1 SGHNT, CDR2 YYREEE (reference sequence). Deletions cut 4 bases from V and 7 bases from J, with 23 bases between. The CDR3 contains 16 residues. Written as DNA, the CDR3 is TGTGCCAGCAGCCCGGGGGTGTTGGATGCCTTGGGTGGCTACACCTTC. Translation gives CASSPGVLDALGGYTF.

The sample holds many counts of this clonotype. The chain uses TRBV6-1 and TRBJ2-1; D possibly uses TRBD1 or TRBD2 (5 bases each). V was cut by 3 bases and J by 4 bases, with 13 bases left in between. Germline V lookup: CDR1 MNHNS, CDR2 SASEGT. This CDR3 has 15 amino acids. The CDR3 is CASSEFGGDYNEQFF. The DNA of the CDR3 is TGTGCCAGCAGTGAGTTTGGGGGAGATTACAATGAGCAGTTCTTC.